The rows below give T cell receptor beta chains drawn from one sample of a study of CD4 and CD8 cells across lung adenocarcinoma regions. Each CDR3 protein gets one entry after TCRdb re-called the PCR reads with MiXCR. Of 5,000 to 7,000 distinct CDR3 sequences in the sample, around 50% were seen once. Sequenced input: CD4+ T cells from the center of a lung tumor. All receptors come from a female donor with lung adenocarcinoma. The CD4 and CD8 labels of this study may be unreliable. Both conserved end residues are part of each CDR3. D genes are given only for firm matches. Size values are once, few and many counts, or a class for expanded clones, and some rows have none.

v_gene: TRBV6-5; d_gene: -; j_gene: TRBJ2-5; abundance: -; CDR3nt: TGTGCCAGCAGTTCTAATAGCCGTCGGGAGCAGTACTTC; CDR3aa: CASSSNSRREQYF
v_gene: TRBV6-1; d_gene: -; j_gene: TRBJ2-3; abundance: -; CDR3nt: TGTGCCAGCAGGCTCGGGGGGCGCACAGATACGCAGTATTTT; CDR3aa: CASRLGGRTDTQYF
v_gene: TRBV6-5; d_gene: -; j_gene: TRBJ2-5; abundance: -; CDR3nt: TGTGCCAGCAGTTATAGTGCTTACAGGGTGTACAATGAGCAGTACTTC; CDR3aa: CASSYSAYRVYNEQYF
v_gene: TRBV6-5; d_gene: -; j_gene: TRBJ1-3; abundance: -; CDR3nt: TGTGCCAGCAGTTACTCGACAGGAGGGGGTGGAAACACCATATATTTT; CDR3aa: CASSYSTGGGGNTIYF
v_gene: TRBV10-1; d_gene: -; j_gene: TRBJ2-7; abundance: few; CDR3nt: TGCGCCTCGGGGCTAGAAGCTAAAGATACGCAGTACTTC; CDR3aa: CASGLEAKDTQYF
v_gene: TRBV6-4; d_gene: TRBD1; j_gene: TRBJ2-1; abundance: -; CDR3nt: TGTGCCAGCGCTGGGACAGGGACAGATGAGCAGTTCTTC; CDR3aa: CASAGTGTDEQFF
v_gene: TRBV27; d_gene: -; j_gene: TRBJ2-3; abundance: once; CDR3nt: TGTGCGGGGAGCGGAGGGGGAGACCCAGAGACCCAGTATTTT; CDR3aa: CAGSGGGDPETQYF
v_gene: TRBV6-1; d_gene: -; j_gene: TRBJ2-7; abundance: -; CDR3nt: TGTGCCAGCAGTGAGGGTACCCGTGCCTACGAGCAGTACTTC; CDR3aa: CASSEGTRAYEQYF
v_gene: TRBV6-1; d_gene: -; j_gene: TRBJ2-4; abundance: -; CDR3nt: TGTGCCAGCAGCCCCTGGGCGGGGTCTTCCTACAATGAGCAGTACTTC; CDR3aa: CASSPWAGSSYNEQYF
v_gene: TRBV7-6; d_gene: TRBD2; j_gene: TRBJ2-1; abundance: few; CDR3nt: TGTGCCAGCAGCTTACCGGGACTAGCAGACAATGAGCAGTTCTTC; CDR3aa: CASSLPGLADNEQFF
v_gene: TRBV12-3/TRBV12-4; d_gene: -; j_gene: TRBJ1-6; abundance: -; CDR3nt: TGTGCCAGCAGCAAGGGCCAAAGGCGGTCACCCCTCCACTTT; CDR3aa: CASSKGQRRSPLHF
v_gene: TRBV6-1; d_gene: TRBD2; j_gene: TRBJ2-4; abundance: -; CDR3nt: TGTGCCAGCAGGGGGGGGGCCAAAAACATTCAGTACTTC; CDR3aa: CASRGGAKNIQYF
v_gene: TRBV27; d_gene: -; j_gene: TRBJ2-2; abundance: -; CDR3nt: TGTGCCAGCAGTTCAGACAGAACCGATAAGCTGTTTTTT; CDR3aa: CASSSDRTDKLFF
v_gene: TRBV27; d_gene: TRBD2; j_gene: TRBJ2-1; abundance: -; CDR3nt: TGTGCCAGCAGTTCGAGACTAGCGGGAGGGACGCATGAGCAGTTCTTC; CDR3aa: CASSSRLAGGTHEQFF
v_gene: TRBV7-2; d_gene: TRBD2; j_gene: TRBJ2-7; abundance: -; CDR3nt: TGTGCCAGCAGCTTAGGGACTAGCACCTACAATGAGCAGTACTTC; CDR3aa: CASSLGTSTYNEQYF
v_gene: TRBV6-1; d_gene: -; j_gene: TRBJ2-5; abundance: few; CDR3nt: TGTGCCAGCAGTATGGGACGCGGGGAATTAGAGACCCAGTACTTC; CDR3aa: CASSMGRGELETQYF
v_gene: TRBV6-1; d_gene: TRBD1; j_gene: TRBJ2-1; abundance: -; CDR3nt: TGTGCCAGCAGTCGACAGACAGGGGCCTACGAGCAGTTCTTC; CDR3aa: CASSRQTGAYEQFF
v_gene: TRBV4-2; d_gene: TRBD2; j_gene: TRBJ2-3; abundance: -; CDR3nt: TGTGCCAGCAGCCAAGATTTGGCTACTAGCGGGACAACAGATACGCAGTATTTT; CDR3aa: CASSQDLATSGTTDTQYF
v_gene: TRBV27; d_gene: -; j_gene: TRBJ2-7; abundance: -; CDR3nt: TGTGCCAGGAGTTCCGAGACAGTGAGCACCGATGAGCAGTACTTC; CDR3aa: CARSSETVSTDEQYF
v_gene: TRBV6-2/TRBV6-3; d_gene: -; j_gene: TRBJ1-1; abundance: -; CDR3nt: TGTGCCAGCAGTTACTCTCAGGGAATGAACACTGAAGCTTTCTTT; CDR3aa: CASSYSQGMNTEAFF
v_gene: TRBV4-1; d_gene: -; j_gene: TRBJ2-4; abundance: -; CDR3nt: TGCGCCAGCAGCCCGGGCCGGGGACTGGGGCTGGGAGGCAAAGATACGCAGTATTTC; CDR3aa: CASSPGRGLGLGGKDTQYF
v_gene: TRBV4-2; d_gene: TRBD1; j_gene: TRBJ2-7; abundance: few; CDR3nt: TGTGCCAGCAGCCAAGGGACAGGGAGGTACGAGCAGTACTTC; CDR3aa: CASSQGTGRYEQYF
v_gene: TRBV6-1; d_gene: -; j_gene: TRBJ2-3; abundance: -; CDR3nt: TGTGCCAGCGTCTCGGGGATCGGGGCCAAAAACACTCAGTACTTT; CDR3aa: CASVSGIGAKNTQYF
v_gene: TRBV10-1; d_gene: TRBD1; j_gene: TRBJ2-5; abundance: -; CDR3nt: TGCGCCAGCAAGGGACAGGGGGAGACCCAGTACTTC; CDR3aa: CASKGQGETQYF
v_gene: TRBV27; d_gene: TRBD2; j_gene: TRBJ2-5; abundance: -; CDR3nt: TGTGCCAGCAGTTCAATCCACCAGCGGGGGGTAGAGACCCAGTACTTC; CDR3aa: CASSSIHQRGVETQYF
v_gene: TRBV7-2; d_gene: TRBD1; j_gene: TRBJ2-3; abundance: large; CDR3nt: TGTGCCAGCAGACCGGACAGGGGGCGAGGGACAGATACGCAGTATTTT; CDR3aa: CASRPDRGRGTDTQYF
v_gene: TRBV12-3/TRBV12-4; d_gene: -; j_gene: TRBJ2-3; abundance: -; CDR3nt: TGTGCCAGCACCATTGACAGCATTGGCACAGATACGCAGTATTTT; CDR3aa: CASTIDSIGTDTQYF
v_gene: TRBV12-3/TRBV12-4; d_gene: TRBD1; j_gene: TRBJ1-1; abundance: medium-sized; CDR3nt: TGTGCCAGCAGTTTAGCGGGACAGGGGGTTACTGAAGCTTTCTTT; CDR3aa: CASSLAGQGVTEAFF
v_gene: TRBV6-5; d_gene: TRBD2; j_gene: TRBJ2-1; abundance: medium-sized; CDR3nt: TGTGCCAGCAGTTACTCCCTGAACGGGGGGAATGAGCAGTTCTTC; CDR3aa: CASSYSLNGGNEQFF
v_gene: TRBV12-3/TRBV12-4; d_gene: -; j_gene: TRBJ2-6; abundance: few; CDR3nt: TGTGCCAGCAGTCCCGGGGTTACCTCTGGGGCCAACGTCCTGACTTTC; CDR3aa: CASSPGVTSGANVLTF
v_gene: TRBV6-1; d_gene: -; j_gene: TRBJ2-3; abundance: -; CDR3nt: TGTGCGGGCAGAGGGGCCGGGGAAGGAGATACCCAGTATTTC; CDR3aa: CAGRGAGEGDTQYF
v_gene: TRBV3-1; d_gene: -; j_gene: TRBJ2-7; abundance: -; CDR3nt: TGTGCCAGCAGCCGTAGCGGCCTCTCCTACGAGCAGTACTTC; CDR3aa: CASSRSGLSYEQYF
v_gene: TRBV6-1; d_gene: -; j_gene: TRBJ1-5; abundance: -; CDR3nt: TGTGCCAGCAGTCCAGGGGTTTATAGCAATCAGCCCCAGCATTTT; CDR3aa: CASSPGVYSNQPQHF
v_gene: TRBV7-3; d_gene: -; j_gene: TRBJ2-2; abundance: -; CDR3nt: TGTGCCAGCAGAAAGGGGGGCGTGAACACCGGGGAGCTGTTTTTT; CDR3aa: CASRKGGVNTGELFF
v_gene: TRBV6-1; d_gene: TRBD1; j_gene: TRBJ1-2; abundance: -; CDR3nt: TGTGCCAGCAGAGCCGGGACAGGGGGCGCATCGGGCGGCTACACCTTC; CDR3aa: CASRAGTGGASGGYTF
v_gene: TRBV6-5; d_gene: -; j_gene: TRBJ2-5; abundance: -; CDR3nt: TGTGCCAGCAGCTACTCGGTGGGGCAGGGCGCAGAGACCCAGTACTTC; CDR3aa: CASSYSVGQGAETQYF
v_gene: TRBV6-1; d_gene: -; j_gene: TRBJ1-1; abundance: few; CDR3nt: TGTGCCAGCAGGCTGGCGAGGAACACTGAAGCTTTCTTT; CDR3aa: CASRLARNTEAFF
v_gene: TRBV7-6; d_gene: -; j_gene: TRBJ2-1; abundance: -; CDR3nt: TGTGCCAGCAGCTTACGGACTCTCAATGAGCAGTTCTTC; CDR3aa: CASSLRTLNEQFF
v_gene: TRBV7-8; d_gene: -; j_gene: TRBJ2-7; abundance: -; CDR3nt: TGTGCCAGCAGCTTGCAGGAGGGCTACGAGCAGTACTTC; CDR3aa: CASSLQEGYEQYF
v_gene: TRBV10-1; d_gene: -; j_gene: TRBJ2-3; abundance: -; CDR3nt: TGCGCCTCGGGGCTGGAAGGCAAAGATACGCAGTATTTC; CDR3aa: CASGLEGKDTQYF
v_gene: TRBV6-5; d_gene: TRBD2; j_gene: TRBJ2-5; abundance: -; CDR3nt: TGTGCCAGCAGTTCCACACTAGCGGGGACTCGGAGAGAGACCCAGTACTTC; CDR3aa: CASSSTLAGTRRETQYF
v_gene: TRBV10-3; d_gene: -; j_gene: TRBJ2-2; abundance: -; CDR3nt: TGTGCCGTCTACAGGGCCGCCGCGAACACCGGGGAGCTGTTTTTT; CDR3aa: CAVYRAAANTGELFF
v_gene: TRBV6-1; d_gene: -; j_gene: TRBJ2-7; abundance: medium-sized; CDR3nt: TGTGCCAGCAGTCCTTTAGCGGAGAGCTCCTACGAGCAGTACTTC; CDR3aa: CASSPLAESSYEQYF
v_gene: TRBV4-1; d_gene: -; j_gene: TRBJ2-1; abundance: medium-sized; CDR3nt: TGCGCCAGCAGCCAAGATTTTTTGGGATACAATGAGCAGTTCTTC; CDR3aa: CASSQDFLGYNEQFF
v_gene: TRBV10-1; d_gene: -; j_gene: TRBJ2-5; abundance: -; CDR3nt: TGCGCCACCGAAGTAGGAGACAAAGATACCCAGTACTTC; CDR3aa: CATEVGDKDTQYF
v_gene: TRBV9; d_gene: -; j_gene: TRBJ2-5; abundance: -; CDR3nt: TGTGCCAGCAGCGTAGCTTTCCAGAAAGAGACCCAGTACTTC; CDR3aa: CASSVAFQKETQYF
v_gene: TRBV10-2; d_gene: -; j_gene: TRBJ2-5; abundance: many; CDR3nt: TGCGCCAGCAGTGAGTCGACTCGGGGGAGAGAGACCCAGTACTTC; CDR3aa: CASSESTRGRETQYF
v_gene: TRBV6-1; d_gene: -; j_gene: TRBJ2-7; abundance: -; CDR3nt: TGTGCCTCGGGTTTAGGTGCGGGGCTAGGGGGCCGTGGCCAAGATACGCAGTACTTC; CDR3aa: CASGLGAGLGGRGQDTQYF
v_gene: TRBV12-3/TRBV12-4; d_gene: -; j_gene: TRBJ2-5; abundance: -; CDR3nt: TGTGCCAGCAGTTTACCGGGGACACAGTTCGAGACCCAGTACTTC; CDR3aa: CASSLPGTQFETQYF
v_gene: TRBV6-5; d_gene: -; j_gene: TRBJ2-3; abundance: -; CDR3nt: TGTGCCAGCAGTTACGCGACCGGGACTACAGATACGCAGTATTTT; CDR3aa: CASSYATGTTDTQYF
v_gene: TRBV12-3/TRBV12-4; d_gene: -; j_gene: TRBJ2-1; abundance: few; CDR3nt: TGTGCCAGCAGGGTAGCGGCGAGGGAGCAGTTCTTC; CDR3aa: CASRVAAREQFF
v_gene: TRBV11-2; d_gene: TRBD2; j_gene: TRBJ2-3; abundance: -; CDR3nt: TGTGCCAGCAGCCCGTCTGGACTAGCGGGAGGGTCTAGTGATACGCAGTATTTT; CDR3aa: CASSPSGLAGGSSDTQYF
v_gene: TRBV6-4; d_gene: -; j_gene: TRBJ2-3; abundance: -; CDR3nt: TGTGCCAGCAGGGACTCGTCGGGCGAGCAAGAGACGCAGTATTTC; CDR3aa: CASRDSSGEQETQYF